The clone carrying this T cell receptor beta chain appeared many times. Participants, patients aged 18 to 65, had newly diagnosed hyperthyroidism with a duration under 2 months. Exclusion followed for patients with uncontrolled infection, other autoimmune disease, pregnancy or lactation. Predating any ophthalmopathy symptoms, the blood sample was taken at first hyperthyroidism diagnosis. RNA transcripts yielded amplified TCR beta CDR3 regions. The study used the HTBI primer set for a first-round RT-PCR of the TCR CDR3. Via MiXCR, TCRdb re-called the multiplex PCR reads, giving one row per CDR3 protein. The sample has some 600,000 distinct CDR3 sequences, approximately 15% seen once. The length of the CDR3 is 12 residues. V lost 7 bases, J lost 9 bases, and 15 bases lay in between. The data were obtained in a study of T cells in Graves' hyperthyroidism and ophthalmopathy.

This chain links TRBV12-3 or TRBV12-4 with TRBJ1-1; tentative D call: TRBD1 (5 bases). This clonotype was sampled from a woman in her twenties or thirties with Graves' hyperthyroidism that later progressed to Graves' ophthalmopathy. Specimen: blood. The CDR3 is CASIVLGGQAFF. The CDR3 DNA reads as TGTGCCAGCATCGTTTTGGGGGGTCAAGCTTTCTTT.